This T cell receptor (beta chain) was recovered during a study of T cells expressing NK-cell markers. The CDR3 sequence is 14 residues long. Germline assignment: CDR1 SEHNR and CDR2 FQNEAQ (reference sequence). What made the TCR beta cDNA was 5'RACE template switching with UMIs. One entry per CDR3 protein, without DNA, is what TCRdb gives after re-calling the 5' RACE reads. Its listing shows about 160,000 distinct CDR3 sequences. The sequencing sample was made of blood T cells: a sorted CD56 or NKG2C T cell subset, CD4+ or CD8+ T cells, or bulk PBMC T cells (not recorded which). This TCR was recovered from a man aged 18 to 69 in good health. This rearrangement joins TRBV7-9 to TRBJ2-3. The CDR3 spells CASSFVDSQDTQYF.